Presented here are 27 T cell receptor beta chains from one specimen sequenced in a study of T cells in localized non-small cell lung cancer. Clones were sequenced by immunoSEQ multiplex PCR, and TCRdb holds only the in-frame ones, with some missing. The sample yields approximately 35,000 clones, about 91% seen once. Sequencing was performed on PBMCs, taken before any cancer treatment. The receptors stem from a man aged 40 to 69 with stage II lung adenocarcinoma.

CDR3 bases: TGTGCCAGCAGTGGACAGGCTTACGAGCAGTACTTC. This translates into CASSGQAYEQYF. This sequence joins TRBV2 and TRBJ2-7, with a weak D call TRBD1 (6 bases). CDR3 length: 12 amino acids. Germline V CDR1 and CDR2: SNHLY, FYNNEI. The V and J ends lost 4 bases and 4 bases respectively, with 8 bases between them.

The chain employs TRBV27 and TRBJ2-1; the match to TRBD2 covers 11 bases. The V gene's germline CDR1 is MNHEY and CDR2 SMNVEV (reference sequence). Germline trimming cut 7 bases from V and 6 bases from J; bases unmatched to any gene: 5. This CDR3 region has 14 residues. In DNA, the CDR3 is TGTGCCAGCAAACTAGCGGGAGAGGGCAATGAGCAGTTCTTC. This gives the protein CASKLAGEGNEQFF.

Here the CDR3 DNA reads TGCACCAGCAGCCAAGATTCGAGGACTAGGCAAGAGACCCAGTACTTC. Residues: CTSSQDSRTRQETQYF. The chain employs TRBV1 and TRBJ2-5; the table's D call TRBD2 went unverified against the DNA. TRBV1 is given as a pseudogene. CDR3 length equals 16 residues.

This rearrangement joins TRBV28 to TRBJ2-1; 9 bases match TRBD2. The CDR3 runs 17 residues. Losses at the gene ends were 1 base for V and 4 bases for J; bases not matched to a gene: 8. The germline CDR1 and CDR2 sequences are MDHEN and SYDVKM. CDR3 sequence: CASSLSSASGAYNEQFF. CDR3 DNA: TGTGCCAGCAGTTTATCATCCGCTAGCGGGGCGTACAATGAGCAGTTCTTC.

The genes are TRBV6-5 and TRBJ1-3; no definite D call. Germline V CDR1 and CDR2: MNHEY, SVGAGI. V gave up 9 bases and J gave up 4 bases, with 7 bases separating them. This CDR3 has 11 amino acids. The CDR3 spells CASSLGNTIYF. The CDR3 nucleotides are TGTGCCAGTTCATTGGGAAACACCATATATTTT.

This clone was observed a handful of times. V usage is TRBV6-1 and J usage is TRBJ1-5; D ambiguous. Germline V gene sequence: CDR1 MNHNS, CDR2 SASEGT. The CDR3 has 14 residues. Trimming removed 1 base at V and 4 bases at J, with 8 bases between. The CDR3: CASSEGVWNQPQHF. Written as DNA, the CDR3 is TGTGCCAGCAGTGAAGGGGTCTGGAATCAGCCCCAGCATTTT.

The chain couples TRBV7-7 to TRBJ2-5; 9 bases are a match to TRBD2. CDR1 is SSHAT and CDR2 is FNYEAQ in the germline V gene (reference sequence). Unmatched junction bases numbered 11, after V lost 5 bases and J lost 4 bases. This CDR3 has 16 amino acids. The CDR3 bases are TGTGCCAGCAGCCCTGGACTAGCGCCGTCAGGAGAGACCCAGTACTTC. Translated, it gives CASSPGLAPSGETQYF. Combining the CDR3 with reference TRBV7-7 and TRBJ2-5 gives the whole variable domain GAGVSQSPRYKVTKRGQDVTLRCDPISSHATLYWYQQALGQGPEFLTYFNYEAQPDKSGLPSDRFSAERPEGSISTLTIQRTEQRDSAMYRCASSPGLAPSGETQYFGPGTRLLVL.

CDR3 sequence: CASSERRGVASGNPGIQETQYF. The CDR3 DNA sequence: TGTGCCAGCAGTGAAAGGCGGGGTGTGGCTAGCGGGAATCCGGGGATCCAAGAGACCCAGTACTTC. The chain is built from TRBV2 and TRBJ2-5, with 9 bases identical to TRBD2. The CDR3 sequence is 22 residues long. Germline trimming cut 2 bases from V and 1 base from J; bases unmatched to any gene: 23. Germline V gene sequence: CDR1 SNHLY, CDR2 FYNNEI.

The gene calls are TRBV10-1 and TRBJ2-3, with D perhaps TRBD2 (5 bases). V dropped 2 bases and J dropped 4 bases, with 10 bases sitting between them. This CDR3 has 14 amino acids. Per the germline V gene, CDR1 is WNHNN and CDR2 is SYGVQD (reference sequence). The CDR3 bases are TGCGCCAGCAGTGAGGGTCTAGCCGCAGATACGCAGTATTTT. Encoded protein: CASSEGLAADTQYF.

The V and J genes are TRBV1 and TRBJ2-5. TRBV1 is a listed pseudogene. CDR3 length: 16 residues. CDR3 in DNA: TGCACCAGCAGCCTAAAAGGACCCTCTTCCGCGGAGACCCAGTACTTC. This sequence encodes CTSSLKGPSSAETQYF.

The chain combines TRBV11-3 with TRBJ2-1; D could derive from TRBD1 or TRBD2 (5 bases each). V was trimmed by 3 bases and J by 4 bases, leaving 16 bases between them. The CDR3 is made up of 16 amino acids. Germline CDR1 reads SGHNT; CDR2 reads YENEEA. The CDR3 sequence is CASSLGTRLGYNEQFF. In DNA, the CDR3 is TGTGCCAGCAGCTTGGGGACCAGACTTGGATACAATGAGCAGTTCTTC.

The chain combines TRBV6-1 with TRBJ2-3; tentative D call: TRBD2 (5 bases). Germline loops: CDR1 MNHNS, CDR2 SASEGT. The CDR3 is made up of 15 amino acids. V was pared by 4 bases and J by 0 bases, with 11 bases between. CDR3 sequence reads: CASSGGEGSTDTQYF. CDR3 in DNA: TGTGCCAGCAGTGGGGGAGAAGGGAGCACAGATACGCAGTATTTT.

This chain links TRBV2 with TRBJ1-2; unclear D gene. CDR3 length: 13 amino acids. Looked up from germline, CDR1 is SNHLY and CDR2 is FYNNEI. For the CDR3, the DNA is TGTGGGCAAGGGAAGCCAACTAACTATGGCTACACCTTC. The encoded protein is CGQGKPTNYGYTF. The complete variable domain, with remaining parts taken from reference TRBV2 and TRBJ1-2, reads EPEVTQTPSHQVTQMGQEVILRCVPISNHLYFYWYRQILGQKVEFLVSFYNNEISEKSEIFDDQFSVERPDGSNFTLKIRSTKLEDSAMYFCGQGKPTNYGYTFGSGTRLTVV.

The CDR3 DNA follows: TGCGCCAGCAGCCGCCAAGGACTAGTTTTAGCCTACAATGAGCAGTTCTTC. Translating it yields CASSRQGLVLAYNEQFF. V and J are TRBV4-1 and TRBJ2-1; 7 bases are a match to TRBD2. The CDR3 spans 17 residues. Germline V gives CDR1 MGHRA, CDR2 YSYEKL. V was pared by 4 bases and J by 2 bases, with 11 bases of the junction left unmatched.

The CDR3 DNA sequence: TGTGCCAGCAGTTCGAACACCGGGACAGTCGTCGAGACCCAGTACTTC. Translated: CASSSNTGTVVETQYF. The V gene is TRBV28, the J gene TRBJ2-5, with 7 bases matching TRBD1. The CDR3 totals 16 residues. V lost 4 bases to trimming and J lost 5 bases; unmatched junction nucleotides: 13. Germline CDR1 and CDR2: MDHEN and SYDVKM.

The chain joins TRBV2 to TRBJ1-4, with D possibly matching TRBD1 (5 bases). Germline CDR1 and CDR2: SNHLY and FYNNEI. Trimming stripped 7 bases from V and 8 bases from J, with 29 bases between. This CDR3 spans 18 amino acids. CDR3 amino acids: CASIPGPVSGLSGEKLFF. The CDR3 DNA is TGTGCCAGCATCCCAGGTCCTGTTTCAGGGCTATCTGGGGAAAAACTGTTTTTT.

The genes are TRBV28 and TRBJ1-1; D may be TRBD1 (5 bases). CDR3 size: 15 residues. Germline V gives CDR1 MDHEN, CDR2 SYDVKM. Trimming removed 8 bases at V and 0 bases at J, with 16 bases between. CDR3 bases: TGTGCCAGCCGATTAGGGGAAATGTTGAACACTGAAGCTTTCTTT. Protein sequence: CASRLGEMLNTEAFF.

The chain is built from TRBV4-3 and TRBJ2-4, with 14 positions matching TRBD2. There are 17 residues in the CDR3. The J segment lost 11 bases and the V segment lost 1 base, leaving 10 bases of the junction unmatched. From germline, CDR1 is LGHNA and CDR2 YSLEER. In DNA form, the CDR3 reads TGCGCCAGCAGCCAAGCTTACGGGACTAGCGGGGGCATTTTTCAGTACTTC. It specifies CASSQAYGTSGGIFQYF.

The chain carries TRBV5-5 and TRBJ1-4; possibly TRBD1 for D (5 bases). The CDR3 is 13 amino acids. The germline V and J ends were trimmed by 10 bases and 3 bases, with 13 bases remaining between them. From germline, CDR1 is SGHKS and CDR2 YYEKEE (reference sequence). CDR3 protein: CACFRAPNEKLFF. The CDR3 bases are TGTGCCTGTTTCAGGGCCCCTAATGAAAAACTGTTTTTT.

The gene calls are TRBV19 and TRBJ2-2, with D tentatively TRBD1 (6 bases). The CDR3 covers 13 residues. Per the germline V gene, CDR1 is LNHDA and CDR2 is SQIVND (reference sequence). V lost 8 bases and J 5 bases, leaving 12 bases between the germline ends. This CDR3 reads CASGLGQTGELFF. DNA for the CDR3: TGTGCCAGTGGCCTTGGACAGACCGGGGAGCTGTTTTTT.

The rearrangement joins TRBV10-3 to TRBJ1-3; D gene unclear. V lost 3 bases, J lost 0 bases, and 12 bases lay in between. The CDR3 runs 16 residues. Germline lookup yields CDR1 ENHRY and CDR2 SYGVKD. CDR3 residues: CAISELGVSSGNTIYF. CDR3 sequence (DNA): TGTGCCATCAGTGAATTAGGCGTGAGCTCTGGAAACACCATATATTTT.

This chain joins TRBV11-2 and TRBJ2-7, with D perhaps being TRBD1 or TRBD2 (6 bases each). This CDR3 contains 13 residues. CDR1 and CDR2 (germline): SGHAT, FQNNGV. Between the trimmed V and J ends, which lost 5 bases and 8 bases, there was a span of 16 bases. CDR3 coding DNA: TGTGCCAGCAGCATAAAGACCGGGGGCCAGCAGTACTTC. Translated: CASSIKTGGQQYF.

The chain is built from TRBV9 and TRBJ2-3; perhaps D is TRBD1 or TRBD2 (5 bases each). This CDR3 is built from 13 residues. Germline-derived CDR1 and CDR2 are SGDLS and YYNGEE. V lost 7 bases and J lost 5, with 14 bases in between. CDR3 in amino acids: CASGTRMVDTQYF. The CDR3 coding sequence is TGTGCCAGCGGGACCAGGATGGTAGATACGCAGTATTTT. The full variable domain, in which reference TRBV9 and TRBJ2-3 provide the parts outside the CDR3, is DSGVTQTPKHLITATGQRVTLRCSPRSGDLSVYWYQQSLDQGLQFLIQYYNGEERAKGNILERFSAQQFPDLHSELNLSSLELGDSALYFCASGTRMVDTQYFGPGTRLTVL.

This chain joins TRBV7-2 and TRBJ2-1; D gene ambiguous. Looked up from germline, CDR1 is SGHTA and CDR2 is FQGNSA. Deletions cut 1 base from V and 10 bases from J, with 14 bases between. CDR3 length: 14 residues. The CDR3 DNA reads TGTGCCAGCAGCTTAGGAGGTTTATCGCTAGAGCAGTTCTTC. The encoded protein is CASSLGGLSLEQFF.

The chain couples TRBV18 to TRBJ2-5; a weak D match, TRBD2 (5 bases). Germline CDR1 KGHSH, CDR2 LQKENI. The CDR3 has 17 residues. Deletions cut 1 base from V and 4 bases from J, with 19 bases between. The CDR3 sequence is CASSPLGHTAERETQYF. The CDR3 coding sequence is TGTGCCAGCTCACCACTCGGTCATACAGCGGAGCGAGAGACCCAGTACTTC.

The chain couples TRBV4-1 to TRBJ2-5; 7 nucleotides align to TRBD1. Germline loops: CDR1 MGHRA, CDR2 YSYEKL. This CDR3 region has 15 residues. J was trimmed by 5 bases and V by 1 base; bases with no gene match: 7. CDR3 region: CASSQVRGLEETQYF. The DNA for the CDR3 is TGCGCCAGCAGCCAAGTGAGGGGGCTCGAGGAGACCCAGTACTTC.

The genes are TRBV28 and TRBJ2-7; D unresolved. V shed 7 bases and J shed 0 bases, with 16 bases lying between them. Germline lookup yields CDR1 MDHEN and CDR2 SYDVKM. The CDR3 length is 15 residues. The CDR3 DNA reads TGTGCCAGCAATCCCATGCAGAGCCGCTCCTACGAGCAGTACTTC. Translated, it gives CASNPMQSRSYEQYF.